This paragraph covers one TCR beta chain sequence. Its antigen remains unidentified. TCRdb's copy holds only in-frame clones and misses some; the assay was immunoSEQ multiplex PCR. The repertoire has roughly 120,000 clones, approximately 85% of them found once; the top ten carry more than 7.5%. This sample stems from a study of T cell responses to AZD1222 COVID-19 vaccine. The overall study: Second-dose recipients at about 4 or about 12 weeks were treated as one pooled group.

Germline V gives CDR1 SQVTM, CDR2 ANQGSEA. The CDR3 covers 14 residues. V was pared by 5 bases and J by 7 bases, with 8 bases of the junction left unmatched. Findings of the study overall: Repertoires were obtained only post-peak T cell response. The study found Spike-specific TCR breadth and depth rose after two AZD1222 doses. CD4 TCRs associated with vaccination spanned spike, dominating at 160-218 and 743-854.

The receptor comes from an adult in good health. This chain uses TRBV29-1 with TRBJ1-4; 9 positions agree with TRBD1. The sample was peripheral blood, taken on day 0 of AZD1222 vaccination. The CDR3 loop is CSVRGQGFGEKLFF. The CDR3 DNA is TGCAGCGTTCGCGGACAGGGGTTTGGTGAAAAACTGTTTTTT.